This TCR beta chain stems from a study of cytomegalovirus exposure and HLA in healthy donors. Whole-study results and caveats: Clusters of TCRs from the first cohort tended to co-occur in the approximately 130 validation repertoires (as a later analysis found). Whilst most TCR sequences proved rare, a subset of public TCRs occurred across many donors.

The protocol was immunoSEQ multiplex PCR, while the TCRdb copy is restricted to in-frame clones and leaves out a portion. The table has approximately 220,000 clones, over 80% seen once; the top ten hold over 11%. Donors came from a validation cohort of about 120 subjects, distinct from the first 666-subject cohort. The CDR3 consists of 13 residues. The germline V gene encodes CDR1 MNHNS and CDR2 SASEGT. Trimming at V came to 6 bases and at J to 3 bases, leaving 3 bases not matched to a gene. Regarding this clone: The antigen is not known.

The source is a woman in her 30s in good health and CMV-seropositive. V is TRBV6-1 and J is TRBJ1-2; 8 nucleotides match TRBD1. Specimen: PBMCs. CDR3 bases: TGTGCCAGCAGGACAGGGGAGGACTATGGCTACACCTTC. This codes for CASRTGEDYGYTF.